These T cell receptor beta chains were read from a single sample in a study of blood T cell repertoires in COVID-19. Measured with immunoSEQ multiplex PCR; TCRdb has only the in-frame clones, and not every one. The sample carries about 56,000 clones, 89% recorded once. Material: peripheral blood. These receptors were obtained from a human donor in a cohort sampled during active COVID-19. CDR3s include the opening cysteine and the closing phenylalanine or tryptophan. A D gene is named only where the DNA matches it firmly. Size is stated for part of the rows, as once, few or many counts, or as a class when the clone is expanded.

>TRBJ2-7|.|TRBD1|TRBV5-1
CASSSNDRGRYEQYF
TGCGCCAGCAGCTCAAATGACAGGGGGAGGTACGAGCAGTACTTC
>TRBJ1-1|.|TRBD1|TRBV5-1
CASSGQVNTEAFF
TGCGCCAGCAGCGGACAGGTGAACACTGAAGCTTTCTTT
>TRBJ1-3|.|.|TRBV30
CAWSVPSRTPSGNTIYF
TGTGCCTGGAGTGTACCCTCTCGGACACCCTCTGGAAACACCATATATTTT
>TRBJ2-2|.|.|TRBV11-3
CASSFRTGTNTGELFF
TGTGCCAGCAGCTTCCGTACAGGGACGAACACCGGGGAGCTGTTTTTT
>TRBJ2-4|.|.|TRBV7-2
CASSLEGGALNIQYF
TGTGCCAGCAGCTTAGAAGGCGGGGCCTTAAACATTCAGTACTTC
>TRBJ2-1|.|TRBD2|TRBV6-4
CASRETSGGRPYNEQFF
TGTGCCAGCAGGGAAACTAGCGGGGGGCGACCCTACAATGAGCAGTTCTTC
>TRBJ1-4|.|.|TRBV7-2
CASSFSPAQGEKLFF
TGTGCCAGCAGCTTTAGCCCCGCTCAGGGTGAAAAACTGTTTTTT
>TRBJ2-1|.|TRBD2|TRBV30
CAWSAGPGGSSYNEQFF
TGTGCCTGGAGTGCGGGCCCAGGCGGGAGCTCCTACAATGAGCAGTTCTTC
>TRBJ1-2|.|TRBD1|TRBV7-3
CASRQRKQGVIYGYTF
TGTGCCAGCAGACAAAGGAAACAGGGGGTAATCTATGGCTACACCTTC
>TRBJ1-2|.|TRBD1|TRBV4-2
CASSQESGGGGYGYTF
TGTGCCAGCAGCCAAGAGTCAGGGGGCGGCGGCTATGGCTACACCTTC
>TRBJ2-3|.|.|TRBV19
CASSQGIVRDTQYF
TGTGCCAGTAGTCAGGGAATTGTTAGGGATACGCAGTATTTT
>TRBJ1-2|.|.|TRBV19
CASSIAGGRIHGYTF
TGTGCCAGTAGTATAGCGGGGGGCCGGATCCATGGCTACACCTTC
>TRBJ2-7|.|.|TRBV5-4
CASSLDRYASYEQYF
TGTGCCAGCAGCTTGGACCGGTACGCGTCCTACGAGCAGTACTTC
>TRBJ1-3|.|.|TRBV19
CASSIPVVPGNTIYF
TGTGCCAGTAGTATCCCAGTTGTTCCTGGAAACACCATATATTTT
>TRBJ1-4|.|.|TRBV7-9
CASSLEGVREKLFF
TGTGCCAGCAGCTTAGAGGGGGTTCGCGAAAAACTGTTTTTT
>TRBJ1-2|.|TRBD1|TRBV28
CASSSGDSRYGYTF
TGTGCCAGCAGTTCCGGGGACAGTCGGTATGGCTACACCTTC
>TRBJ2-2|.|.|TRBV27
CASSLSPDSANTGELFF
TGTGCCAGCAGTTTATCCCCGGACAGCGCGAACACCGGGGAGCTGTTTTTT
>TRBJ2-1|once|.|TRBV6-2/TRBV6-3
CASSYAGNEQFF
TGTGCCAGCAGTTATGCGGGGAATGAGCAGTTCTTC
>TRBJ2-5|once|.|TRBV5-4
CASSLGQGSGETQYF
TGTGCCAGCAGCTTGGGGCAGGGTAGTGGAGAGACCCAGTACTTC
>TRBJ2-7|.|.|TRBV3-1/TRBV3-2
CASSQGDRYLYEQYF
TGTGCCAGCAGCCAAGGAGACAGGTATCTCTACGAGCAGTACTTC
>TRBJ1-5|.|.|TRBV6-2/TRBV6-3
CASSYFPGRDNQPQHF
TGTGCCAGCAGTTACTTCCCCGGCAGGGACAATCAGCCCCAGCATTTT
>TRBJ1-4|.|TRBD1|TRBV4-2
CASSHSGQGDIEKLFF
TGTGCCAGCAGCCATTCGGGACAGGGGGATATTGAAAAACTGTTTTTT
>TRBJ1-5|.|.|TRBV10-3
CASRSSGGNQPQHF
TGTGCCAGCAGATCGTCAGGTGGCAATCAGCCCCAGCATTTT
>TRBJ2-7|.|.|TRBV30
CAWSPGSTYEQYF
TGTGCCTGGAGCCCCGGGTCCACCTACGAGCAGTACTTC
>TRBJ1-2|.|.|TRBV3-1/TRBV3-2
CASSLGGRGSGYTF
TGTGCCAGCAGCCTTGGAGGGAGGGGTTCTGGCTACACCTTC
>TRBJ1-2|.|TRBD1|TRBV11-2
CASSLTGTGGGYGYTF
TGTGCCAGCAGCTTGACCGGGACAGGGGGCGGGTATGGCTACACCTTC
>TRBJ2-7|.|TRBD1|TRBV29-1
CSVAGQGNYEQYF
TGCAGCGTTGCGGGACAGGGGAATTACGAGCAGTACTTC